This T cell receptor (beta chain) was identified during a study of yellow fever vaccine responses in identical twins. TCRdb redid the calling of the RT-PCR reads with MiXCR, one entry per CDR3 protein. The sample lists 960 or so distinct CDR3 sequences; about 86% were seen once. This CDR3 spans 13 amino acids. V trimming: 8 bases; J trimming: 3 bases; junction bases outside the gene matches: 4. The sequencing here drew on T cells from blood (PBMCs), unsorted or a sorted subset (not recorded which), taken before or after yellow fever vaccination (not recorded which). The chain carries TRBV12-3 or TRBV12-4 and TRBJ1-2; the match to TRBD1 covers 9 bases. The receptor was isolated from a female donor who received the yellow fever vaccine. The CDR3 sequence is CASRDRADYGYTF. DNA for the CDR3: TGTGCCAGCCGGGACAGGGCGGACTATGGCTACACCTTC.